The 18 T cell receptor beta chains reported below all come from one sample, sequenced in a study of CD4 T cells in relation to SARS-CoV-2 and coronaviruses. Before the COVID-19 pandemic, during about 2011-2018, CD4+ T cells were taken from unexposed donors. CD4+ T cells were isolated from the cells after around 10 days of culture. Antigens for these TCRs are unknown. Sequencing was performed with immunoSEQ multiplex PCR; in TCRdb, only in-frame clones are kept and a portion is missing. The sample holds almost 20,000 clones; 70% to 75% are singletons and the top ten take 21%. Input material: CD4+ T cells from PBMCs, cultured in vitro. Source of these receptors: a human donor in good health.

This clone was observed once. The chain is built from TRBV3-1 (or the pseudogene TRBV3-2) and TRBJ1-1, with unresolved D. From germline, CDR1 is LGHDT and CDR2 YNNKEL (reference sequence). The CDR3 runs 11 residues. V gave up 4 bases and J gave up 11 bases, with 11 bases separating them. CDR3 DNA sequence: TGTGCCAGCAGCCGGGGAAGATCTGCTTTCTTT. Protein product: CASSRGRSAFF.

The chain uses TRBV5-4 and TRBJ2-5; TRBD2 matches 8 bases. Germline-derived CDR1 and CDR2 are SGHNT and YYREEE (reference sequence). V lost 4 bases to trimming and J lost 5 bases; unmatched junction nucleotides: 16. This CDR3 is 17 amino acids long. The chain's CDR3 is CASSEPPGGPDSETQYF. In DNA, the CDR3 is TGTGCCAGCAGCGAGCCCCCGGGGGGGCCTGACTCTGAGACCCAGTACTTC.

The chain is built from TRBV11-2 and TRBJ2-3; D gene ambiguous. The germline V and J ends were trimmed by 6 bases and 0 bases, with 13 bases remaining between them. Per the germline V gene, CDR1 is SGHAT and CDR2 is FQNNGV. The CDR3 is 15 amino acids. CDR3 DNA sequence: TGTGCCAGCAGTCCGACTTCCCCTAGCACAGATACGCAGTATTTT. Translating gives CASSPTSPSTDTQYF.

This clone has just one count. The gene calls are TRBV4-3 and TRBJ2-2; possibly TRBD2 for D (5 bases). Germline-derived CDR1 and CDR2 are LGHNA and YSLEER. V was shortened by 6 bases and J by 9 bases, with 11 bases between the two germline ends. The CDR3 covers 12 residues. The CDR3 region has the DNA TGCGCCAGCAGGGACTGGTTTCGGGAGCTGTTTTTT. Translation gives CASRDWFRELFF.

This chain links TRBV28 with TRBJ1-2; 9 nucleotides agree with TRBD1. CDR1 and CDR2 from the germline V gene are MDHEN and SYDVKM. The trim removed 7 bases at V and 8 bases at J, leaving 14 bases unmatched. This CDR3 is built from 15 residues. CDR3 sequence reads: CASTSGGTGLWGYTF. The CDR3 DNA reads as TGTGCCAGCACATCAGGTGGGACAGGGTTGTGGGGCTACACCTTC.

The chain links TRBV7-2 to TRBJ1-4; the D gene is possibly TRBD1 (5 bases). The CDR3 has 15 residues. Germline CDR1 SGHTA, CDR2 FQGNSA. Trimming stripped 5 bases from V and 4 bases from J, with 14 bases between. In DNA, the CDR3 is TGTGCCAGCAGCCGCGGTGGCGGACATAATGAAAAACTGTTTTTT. It codes for CASSRGGGHNEKLFF.

This sequence joins TRBV5-1 and TRBJ1-5, with no clear D. The CDR3 totals 14 residues. V dropped 4 bases and J dropped 1 base, with 9 bases sitting between them. Germline CDR1 and CDR2: SGHRS and YFSETQ. DNA for the CDR3: TGCGCCAGCAGCATGGACGGAAGCAATCAGCCCCAGCATTTT. As protein: CASSMDGSNQPQHF.

Only one count was recorded for this clone. The CDR3 loop is CASSSDRGRYF. The CDR3 DNA sequence: TGTGCCAGTAGTTCGGACAGGGGGCGGTACTTC. The chain is built from TRBV19 and TRBJ2-7; 11 positions match TRBD1. V lost 5 bases, J lost 12 bases, and 3 bases stayed unmatched. The germline V gene has CDR1 LNHDA and CDR2 SQIVND (reference sequence). The CDR3 is 11 amino acids. The full variable domain, completed using reference TRBV19 and TRBJ2-7, is DGGITQSPKYLFRKEGQNVTLSCEQNLNHDAMYWYRQDPGQGLRLIYYSQIVNDFQKGDIAEGYSVSREKKESFPLTVTSAQKNPTAFYLCASSSDRGRYFGPGTRLTVT.

The V and J genes are TRBV7-9 and TRBJ2-1; 12 bases agree with TRBD2. Per germline, CDR1 SEHNR and CDR2 FQNEAQ (reference sequence). V lost 1 base and J lost 7; bases outside the gene matches: 5. This CDR3 comprises 16 residues. The CDR3 loop is CASSLGSTSGSNEQFF. The CDR3 nucleotides are TGTGCCAGCAGCTTAGGATCGACTAGCGGGAGTAATGAGCAGTTCTTC. Combining the CDR3 with reference TRBV7-9 and TRBJ2-1 gives the whole variable domain DTGVSQNPRHKITKRGQNVTFRCDPISEHNRLYWYRQTLGQGPEFLTYFQNEAQLEKSRLLSDRFSAERPKGSFSTLEIQRTEQGDSAMYLCASSLGSTSGSNEQFFGPGTRLTVL.

The V and J genes are TRBV3-1 (or the pseudogene TRBV3-2) and TRBJ2-7; D call uncertain. Germline V CDR1 and CDR2: LGHDT, YNNKEL (reference sequence). V lost 0 bases and J 7 bases, leaving 7 bases between the germline ends. The CDR3 loop spans 12 amino acids. CDR3 nucleotide sequence: TGTGCCAGCAGCCAAGAAGGAAGGGAGCAGTACTTC. Translated, it gives CASSQEGREQYF.

V usage is TRBV5-6 and J usage is TRBJ2-1; 9 bases are shared with TRBD2. The CDR3 spans 15 residues. Per germline, CDR1 SGHDT and CDR2 YYEEEE. The J segment lost 7 bases and the V segment lost 0 bases, leaving 5 bases of the junction unmatched. For the CDR3, the DNA is TGTGCCAGCAGCTTGGCGCTAGCGGGAATGAATGAGCAGTTCTTC. Its translation is CASSLALAGMNEQFF.

The V and J genes are TRBV19 and TRBJ1-1, with 12 positions matching TRBD1. The CDR3 contains 15 residues. Trimming removed 3 bases from V and 6 bases from J; junction bases left unmatched: 5. CDR1 is LNHDA, CDR2 SQIVND, per germline (reference sequence). CDR3 residues: CASSIWGQGAAEAFF. The CDR3 DNA sequence: TGTGCCAGTAGTATTTGGGGACAGGGGGCGGCTGAAGCTTTCTTT.

CDR3: CASIPGQGKTEAFF. CDR3 in DNA: TGTGCCAGCATACCGGGACAGGGAAAAACTGAAGCTTTCTTT. The chain recombines TRBV2 with TRBJ1-1; TRBD1 agrees at 9 bases. With 7 bases clipped from V and 5 bases from J, the junction kept 8 bases outside the gene matches. This CDR3 has 14 amino acids. CDR1 SNHLY and CDR2 FYNNEI come from the germline V gene.

The CDR3 bases are TGTGCCAGTAGCCCCCCCTCACGGACTAGCACAGATACGCAGTATTTT. This encodes CASSPPSRTSTDTQYF. The rearrangement uses TRBV19 and TRBJ2-3, with a weak D call TRBD2 (5 bases). Germline V CDR1 and CDR2: LNHDA, SQIVND (reference sequence). Trimming removed 6 bases at V and 0 bases at J, with 16 bases between. The CDR3 runs to 16 residues.

The chain carries TRBV5-1 and TRBJ2-7; weak D call: TRBD2 (5 bases). The germline gives CDR1 SGHRS, CDR2 YFSETQ. The CDR3 sequence is 13 residues long. Trimming took 2 bases from V and 3 from J, leaving 9 bases between them. The CDR3 is CASSFGLLYEQYF. Written as DNA, the CDR3 is TGCGCCAGCAGCTTTGGACTCCTCTACGAGCAGTACTTC.

The chain employs TRBV5-1 and TRBJ2-2; 9 nucleotides agree with TRBD1. Germline assignment: CDR1 SGHRS and CDR2 YFSETQ. The length of the CDR3 is 17 residues. V lost 4 bases, J lost 3 bases, and 10 bases stayed unmatched. DNA for the CDR3: TGCGCCAGCAGCGCCCTCGACAGGGGGTCGGACACCGGGGAGCTGTTTTTT. Protein product: CASSALDRGSDTGELFF.

This sequence joins TRBV4-2 and TRBJ2-3; D might be TRBD2 (5 bases). The germline V gene has CDR1 LGHNA and CDR2 YNFKEQ. CDR3 length equals 13 residues. V lost 5 bases to trimming and J lost 2 bases, with 8 bases between them. The CDR3 sequence: CASSTRDTDTQYF. DNA of the CDR3: TGTGCCAGCAGCACCCGGGACACAGATACGCAGTATTTT.

The chain uses TRBV5-4 and TRBJ2-3; D not certain. Germline assignment: CDR1 SGHNT and CDR2 YYREEE (reference sequence). Trimming removed 1 base at V and 1 base at J, with 4 bases between. The CDR3 spans 13 residues. This CDR3 is CASSLPGTDTQYF. The CDR3 DNA sequence: TGTGCCAGCAGCTTGCCAGGCACAGATACGCAGTATTTT.